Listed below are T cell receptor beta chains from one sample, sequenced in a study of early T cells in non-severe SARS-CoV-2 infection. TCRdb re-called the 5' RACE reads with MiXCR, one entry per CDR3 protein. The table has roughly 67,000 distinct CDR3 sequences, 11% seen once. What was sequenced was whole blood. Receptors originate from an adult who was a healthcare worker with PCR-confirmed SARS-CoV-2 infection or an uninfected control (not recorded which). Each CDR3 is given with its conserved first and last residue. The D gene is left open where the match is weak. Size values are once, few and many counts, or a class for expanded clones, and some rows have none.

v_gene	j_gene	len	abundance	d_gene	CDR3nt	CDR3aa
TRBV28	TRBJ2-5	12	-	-	TGTGCCAGCGGAGCGGCCCAAGAGACCCAGTACTTC	CASGAAQETQYF
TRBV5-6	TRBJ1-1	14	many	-	TGTGCCAGCAGACAGGAACAAGGGGAGGTTGAAGCTTTCTTT	CASRQEQGEVEAFF
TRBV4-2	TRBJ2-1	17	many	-	TGTGCCAGCAGCCAAGAACCCGGGAGAAGCTCCTACAATGAGCAGTTCTTC	CASSQEPGRSSYNEQFF
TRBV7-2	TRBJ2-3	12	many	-	TGTGCCAGCAGCTTAGTCATCGATACGCAGTATTTT	CASSLVIDTQYF
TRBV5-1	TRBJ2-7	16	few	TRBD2	TGCGCCAGCAGCCCGGGGACTAGCGGGGGGCCATACGAGCAGTACTTC	CASSPGTSGGPYEQYF
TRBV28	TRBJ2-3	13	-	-	TGTGCCAGCAGCGTGGGACTCACAGATACGCAGTATTTT	CASSVGLTDTQYF
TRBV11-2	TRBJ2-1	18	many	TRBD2	TGTGCCAGCAGCTTAGAGGGCCTTAGCGGGAGCTTCTACAATGAGCAGTTCTTC	CASSLEGLSGSFYNEQFF
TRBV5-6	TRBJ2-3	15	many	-	TGTGCCAGCAGCCCCGGGTACCCTAGCACAGATACGCAGTATTTT	CASSPGYPSTDTQYF
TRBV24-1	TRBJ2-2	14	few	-	TGTGCCACCAGTGACTGGAGATCCACCGGGGAGCTGTTTTTT	CATSDWRSTGELFF
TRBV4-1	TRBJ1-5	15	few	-	TGCGCCAGCAGCCAAGCGTTGCCAGGCAATCAGCCCCAGCATTTT	CASSQALPGNQPQHF
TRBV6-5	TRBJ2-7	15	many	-	TGTGCCAGCAGTTACCGGCCAAGCCCCCCCTACGAGCAGTACTTC	CASSYRPSPPYEQYF